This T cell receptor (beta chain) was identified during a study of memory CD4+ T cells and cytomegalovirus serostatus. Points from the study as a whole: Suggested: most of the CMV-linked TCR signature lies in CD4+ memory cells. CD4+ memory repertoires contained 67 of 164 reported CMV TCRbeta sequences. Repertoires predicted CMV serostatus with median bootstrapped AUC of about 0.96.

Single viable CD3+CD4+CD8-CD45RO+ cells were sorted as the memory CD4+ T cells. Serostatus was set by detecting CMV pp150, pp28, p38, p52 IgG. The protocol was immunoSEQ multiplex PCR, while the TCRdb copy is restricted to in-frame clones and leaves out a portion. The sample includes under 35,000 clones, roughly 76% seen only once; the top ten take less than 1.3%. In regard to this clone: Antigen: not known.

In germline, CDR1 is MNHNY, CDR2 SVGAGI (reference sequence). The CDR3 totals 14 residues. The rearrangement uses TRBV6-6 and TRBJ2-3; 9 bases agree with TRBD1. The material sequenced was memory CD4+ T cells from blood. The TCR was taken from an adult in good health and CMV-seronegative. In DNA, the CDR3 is TGTCCACTCAGTTTGGGGACAGGGCCAGATACGCAGTATTTT. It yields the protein CPLSLGTGPDTQYF.